The 9 T cell receptor beta chains given below trace back to one sample, sequenced in a study of T cell changes during pregnancy in multiple sclerosis (dated 2019 in TCRdb). The protocol used for the library was the immunoSEQ multiplex PCR assay. TCRdb limited this immuneACCESS table to in-frame rearrangements with V and J called. A share of clones is missing; checked studies link under half to unresolved V genes, and the rest is unexplained. A total of about 60,000 clones appear in this sample, 93% of them only once. About 1.8% of the sample rests with the top ten. Source: peripheral blood, taken after pregnancy. The receptors were sampled from a female donor with multiple sclerosis, enrolled in a pregnancy study.

The chain uses TRBV27 and TRBJ2-1, with no clear D. Trimming stripped 2 bases from V and 4 bases from J, with 9 bases between. The CDR3 runs to 14 residues. Germline CDR1 reads MNHEY; CDR2 reads SMNVEV (reference sequence). Written as DNA, the CDR3 is TGTGCCAGCAGTTTAGTCCCTCAGTACAATGAGCAGTTCTTC. Amino acids: CASSLVPQYNEQFF.

The chain joins TRBV7-2 to TRBJ1-1; no firm D call. This CDR3 has 15 amino acids. Germline CDR1 is SGHTA and CDR2 is FQGNSA. V was cut by 3 bases and J by 4 bases, with 15 bases left in between. The CDR3 protein is CASSFWATRGTEAFF. Here the CDR3 DNA reads TGTGCCAGCAGCTTTTGGGCAACTCGGGGCACTGAAGCTTTCTTT.

This sequence joins TRBV7-9 and TRBJ2-1; TRBD2 matches at 12 bases. The V segment lost 4 bases and the J segment 2 bases; nucleotides outside the gene matches: 3. CDR1 SEHNR and CDR2 FQNEAQ come from the germline V gene (reference sequence). The CDR3 is 16 residues long. CDR3 nucleotides: TGTGCCAGCAGCTCCAGGACTAGCGGGACCTACAATGAGCAGTTCTTC. Residues: CASSSRTSGTYNEQFF.

The genes are TRBV10-3 and TRBJ2-7, with 11 bases identical to TRBD2. The CDR3 totals 16 residues. V gave up 3 bases and J gave up 2 bases; unmatched junction bases: 6. CDR1 ENHRY and CDR2 SYGVKD come from the germline V gene. The CDR3 is CAISDLAGGPPYEQYF. CDR3 sequence (DNA): TGTGCCATCAGTGATTTAGCGGGAGGGCCTCCCTACGAGCAGTACTTC.

V is TRBV18 and J is TRBJ2-7; TRBD1 might be the D (6 bases). The germline V gene encodes CDR1 KGHSH and CDR2 LQKENI. V was shortened by 3 bases and J by 3 bases, with 9 bases between the two germline ends. The CDR3 contains 13 residues. Here the CDR3 reads CASSPGTHYEQYF. The CDR3 coding sequence is TGTGCCAGCTCACCCGGGACACACTACGAGCAGTACTTC. The full variable domain, rest sourced from reference TRBV18 and TRBJ2-7, is NAGVMQNPRHLVRRRGQEARLRCSPMKGHSHVYWYRQLPEEGLKFMVYLQKENIIDESGMPKERFSAEFPKEGPSILRIQQVVRGDSAAYFCASSPGTHYEQYFGPGTRLTVT.

This chain links TRBV9 with TRBJ2-1; D is ambiguous. The CDR3 is 13 amino acids. V lost 3 bases to trimming and J lost 5 bases, with 9 bases between them. Germline V gives CDR1 SGDLS, CDR2 YYNGEE. CDR3 amino acids: CASSAGVNNEQFF. CDR3 bases: TGTGCCAGCAGCGCCGGAGTAAACAATGAGCAGTTCTTC.

The table lists this clone with a count of one. This chain connects TRBV19 to TRBJ2-1; D ambiguous. The germline gives CDR1 LNHDA, CDR2 SQIVND (reference sequence). Trimming left V 0 bases short and J 4 bases short, with 10 bases between. This CDR3 comprises 15 residues. CDR3: CASSIDPLRYNEQFF. CDR3 nucleotides: TGTGCCAGTAGTATAGACCCCCTTCGGTACAATGAGCAGTTCTTC.

The count of this clone is one. V is TRBV9 and J is TRBJ2-2; no definite D call. CDR1 and CDR2 from the germline V gene are SGDLS and YYNGEE. The CDR3 extends over 13 amino acids. Trimming removed 0 bases at V and 4 bases at J, with 4 bases between. CDR3: CASSVGLTGELFF. DNA of the CDR3: TGTGCCAGCAGCGTAGGACTCACCGGGGAGCTGTTTTTT.

The rearrangement uses TRBV5-5 and TRBJ1-5; D unresolved. The germline V and J ends were trimmed by 2 bases and 4 bases, with 4 bases remaining between them. Germline lookup yields CDR1 SGHKS and CDR2 YYEKEE (reference sequence). There are 12 residues in the CDR3. The CDR3 spells CASSFMNQPQHF. In nucleotides, the CDR3 is TGTGCCAGCAGCTTCATGAATCAGCCCCAGCATTTT.